The rows below give T cell receptor beta chains drawn from one sample of a study of T cell responses to AZD1222 COVID-19 vaccine. The method was immunoSEQ multiplex PCR; TCRdb's version includes in-frame clones alone and lacks a portion of them. The sample shows around 78,000 clones, 85% to 90% of them seen only once. The specimen was peripheral blood, collected 28 days after the second AZD1222 dose. These receptors were taken from an adult who received the AZD1222 COVID-19 vaccine. The CDR3 runs from the conserved cysteine through the conserved F or W. A D gene is named only where the DNA matches it firmly. For some rows the clone size is stated as once, few or many, or as a class when expanded; others skip it.

V gene: TRBV5-6; D gene: TRBD1; clone size: once; J gene: TRBJ2-7; CDR3 DNA: TGTGCCAGCAGTATTGGACAGGGACCCTACGAGCAGTACTTC; CDR3 protein: CASSIGQGPYEQYF
V gene: TRBV5-1; D gene: TRBD1; clone size: NA; J gene: TRBJ1-3; CDR3 DNA: TGCGCCAGCAGCCACGGGACAGGGGCCGGCGGAAACACCATATATTTT; CDR3 protein: CASSHGTGAGGNTIYF
V gene: TRBV9; D gene: TRBD1; clone size: NA; J gene: TRBJ1-2; CDR3 DNA: TGTGCCAGCAGCGTAGCACCGGGACAGGGGGCAGGTGGCTACACCTTC; CDR3 protein: CASSVAPGQGAGGYTF
V gene: TRBV5-1; D gene: NA; clone size: NA; J gene: TRBJ2-7; CDR3 DNA: TGCGCCAGCAGCTCACTTACTATTGACGAGCAGTACTTC; CDR3 protein: CASSSLTIDEQYF
V gene: TRBV24-1; D gene: NA; clone size: NA; J gene: TRBJ1-2; CDR3 DNA: TGTGCCACCAGTGATTCAGGCTATGGCTACACCTTC; CDR3 protein: CATSDSGYGYTF
V gene: TRBV29-1; D gene: NA; clone size: few; J gene: TRBJ2-7; CDR3 DNA: TGCAGCGTTGCCACCCTCCTGGGGAAGAGGAACGAGCAGTACTTC; CDR3 protein: CSVATLLGKRNEQYF
V gene: TRBV27; D gene: NA; clone size: NA; J gene: TRBJ2-5; CDR3 DNA: TGTGCCAGCAGTTTACGCATCCAAGAGACCCAGTACTTC; CDR3 protein: CASSLRIQETQYF
V gene: TRBV7-8; D gene: NA; clone size: NA; J gene: TRBJ2-5; CDR3 DNA: TGTGCCAGCAGCCGACGGGAGACCCAGTACTTC; CDR3 protein: CASSRRETQYF
V gene: TRBV30; D gene: TRBD1; clone size: NA; J gene: TRBJ2-7; CDR3 DNA: TGTGCCTGGCAGGGGGTCCCCCTCGAGCAGTACTTC; CDR3 protein: CAWQGVPLEQYF
V gene: TRBV6-1; D gene: NA; clone size: NA; J gene: TRBJ1-6; CDR3 DNA: TGTGCCAGCAGTGAAGCGCTATTACTGAGCTCCTATAATTCACCCCTCCACTTT; CDR3 protein: CASSEALLLSSYNSPLHF
V gene: TRBV12-3/TRBV12-4; D gene: NA; clone size: few; J gene: TRBJ1-2; CDR3 DNA: TGTGCCAGCAGTTTAAGGGCTGGCTACACCTTC; CDR3 protein: CASSLRAGYTF
V gene: TRBV5-4; D gene: TRBD1; clone size: NA; J gene: TRBJ1-3; CDR3 DNA: TGTGCCAGCAGTCGTGACAGGGGGCCCTCTGGAAACACCATATATTTT; CDR3 protein: CASSRDRGPSGNTIYF
V gene: TRBV9; D gene: TRBD1; clone size: NA; J gene: TRBJ1-5; CDR3 DNA: TGTGCCAGCAGCGCCACGGGACAGCCCTATAGCAATCAGCCCCAGCATTTT; CDR3 protein: CASSATGQPYSNQPQHF
V gene: TRBV9; D gene: NA; clone size: NA; J gene: TRBJ2-7; CDR3 DNA: TGTGCCAGCAGCGTAGCTTCGGACTTTGCCTACGAGCAGTACTTC; CDR3 protein: CASSVASDFAYEQYF
V gene: TRBV7-2; D gene: TRBD1; clone size: NA; J gene: TRBJ1-3; CDR3 DNA: TGTGCCAGCAGCAATACAGGGGGCCTCTCTGGAAACACCATATATTTT; CDR3 protein: CASSNTGGLSGNTIYF
V gene: TRBV19; D gene: NA; clone size: NA; J gene: TRBJ2-5; CDR3 DNA: TGTGCCAGTAGTATAGGCCGGACCCGTAGTCAACAAGAGACCCAGTACTTC; CDR3 protein: CASSIGRTRSQQETQYF
V gene: TRBV27; D gene: TRBD1; clone size: NA; J gene: TRBJ1-1; CDR3 DNA: TGTGCCAGCAGTTCCCAGACAGGGGTGCGTACAGCTTTCTTT; CDR3 protein: CASSSQTGVRTAFF
V gene: TRBV19; D gene: TRBD1; clone size: NA; J gene: TRBJ1-4; CDR3 DNA: TGTGCCACCTCGGGACAGGGGAGGGAAAAACTGTTTTTT; CDR3 protein: CATSGQGREKLFF
V gene: TRBV5-1; D gene: TRBD2; clone size: NA; J gene: TRBJ2-1; CDR3 DNA: TGCGCCAGCAGCTCAGCGGGGTCCTACAATGAGCAGTTCTTC; CDR3 protein: CASSSAGSYNEQFF
V gene: TRBV10-3; D gene: NA; clone size: NA; J gene: TRBJ2-7; CDR3 DNA: TGTGCCACCGAAGGTGAGTCGTATGGCGAGCAGTACTTC; CDR3 protein: CATEGESYGEQYF
V gene: TRBV6-5; D gene: NA; clone size: NA; J gene: TRBJ1-6; CDR3 DNA: TGTGCCAGCACGAACCAGGTGAGGGGTAGCTCACCCCTCCACTTT; CDR3 protein: CASTNQVRGSSPLHF
V gene: TRBV24-1; D gene: NA; clone size: NA; J gene: TRBJ2-3; CDR3 DNA: TGTGCCACCAGTGCTCTAGGGGGGGGCATGGATACGCAGTATTTT; CDR3 protein: CATSALGGGMDTQYF
V gene: TRBV5-1; D gene: NA; clone size: few; J gene: TRBJ1-6; CDR3 DNA: TGCGCCAGCAGCTGGACGGGGGGTTCACCCCTCCACTTT; CDR3 protein: CASSWTGGSPLHF
V gene: TRBV19; D gene: TRBD1; clone size: NA; J gene: TRBJ2-1; CDR3 DNA: TGTGCCACCAGGACAGGGTACAATGAGCAGTTCTTC; CDR3 protein: CATRTGYNEQFF
V gene: TRBV7-9; D gene: NA; clone size: NA; J gene: TRBJ2-1; CDR3 DNA: TGTGCCAGCAGCTTAGGATTAGGAAGCTCCTACAATGAGCAGTTCTTC; CDR3 protein: CASSLGLGSSYNEQFF
V gene: TRBV24-1; D gene: NA; clone size: NA; J gene: TRBJ1-1; CDR3 DNA: TGTGCCACCAGTGAGAGGAGCCGACCTACTGAAGCTTTCTTT; CDR3 protein: CATSERSRPTEAFF
V gene: TRBV27; D gene: TRBD2; clone size: NA; J gene: TRBJ2-5; CDR3 DNA: TGTGCCAGCAGTGCCACTAGCGGGGGGGAGACCCAGTACTTC; CDR3 protein: CASSATSGGETQYF
V gene: TRBV30; D gene: NA; clone size: NA; J gene: TRBJ1-2; CDR3 DNA: TGTGCCTGGAGTGCTAAGGGACCCGTCTATGGCTACACCTTC; CDR3 protein: CAWSAKGPVYGYTF
V gene: TRBV24-1; D gene: NA; clone size: NA; J gene: TRBJ1-1; CDR3 DNA: TGTGCCACCAGTGGGGGGAACACTGAAGCTTTCTTT; CDR3 protein: CATSGGNTEAFF
V gene: TRBV6-5; D gene: NA; clone size: NA; J gene: TRBJ2-7; CDR3 DNA: TGTGCCAGCAGTTACGGGGGCGACGCCTACGAGCAGTACTTC; CDR3 protein: CASSYGGDAYEQYF
V gene: TRBV24-1; D gene: TRBD1; clone size: NA; J gene: TRBJ1-5; CDR3 DNA: TGTGCCACCAGTCAGGGGGGCAATCAGCCCCAGCATTTT; CDR3 protein: CATSQGGNQPQHF
V gene: TRBV6-2/TRBV6-3; D gene: NA; clone size: NA; J gene: TRBJ2-7; CDR3 DNA: TGTGCCAGCAGTTACCAACTGAGCTCCTACGAGCAGTACTTC; CDR3 protein: CASSYQLSSYEQYF
V gene: TRBV7-3; D gene: TRBD2; clone size: NA; J gene: TRBJ2-1; CDR3 DNA: TGTGCCAGCAGCCTCGCTGGGCTAGCGGGGGGCAATGAGCAGTTCTTC; CDR3 protein: CASSLAGLAGGNEQFF
V gene: TRBV4-3; D gene: NA; clone size: NA; J gene: TRBJ1-2; CDR3 DNA: TGCGCCAGCAGCCAAGGTCGAGGGACACCGAACTATGGCTACACCTTC; CDR3 protein: CASSQGRGTPNYGYTF
V gene: TRBV12-3/TRBV12-4; D gene: NA; clone size: NA; J gene: TRBJ2-3; CDR3 DNA: TGTGCCAGCAGTTTTTCTACAGATACGCAGTATTTT; CDR3 protein: CASSFSTDTQYF
V gene: TRBV4-2; D gene: NA; clone size: NA; J gene: TRBJ1-1; CDR3 DNA: TGTGCCAGCAGCCAAGAAACGGGGGTCGCTGAAGCTTTCTTT; CDR3 protein: CASSQETGVAEAFF
V gene: TRBV7-9; D gene: NA; clone size: NA; J gene: TRBJ1-4; CDR3 DNA: TGTGCCAGCAGCTTAGGGGACGGACATAATGAAAAACTGTTTTTT; CDR3 protein: CASSLGDGHNEKLFF
V gene: TRBV28; D gene: TRBD1; clone size: NA; J gene: TRBJ1-1; CDR3 DNA: TGTGCCAGCAGTCTACAGGGGCGCGCTGAAGCTTTCTTT; CDR3 protein: CASSLQGRAEAFF
V gene: TRBV28; D gene: TRBD1; clone size: NA; J gene: TRBJ2-3; CDR3 DNA: TGTGCCAGCAGTCTAAGGACAGGGCTGAGTACGCAGTATTTT; CDR3 protein: CASSLRTGLSTQYF
V gene: TRBV18; D gene: TRBD1; clone size: NA; J gene: TRBJ1-5; CDR3 DNA: TGTGCCAGCTCACCCCCCAGGGGGGGCAATCAGCCCCAGCATTTT; CDR3 protein: CASSPPRGGNQPQHF